Listed here is a single T cell receptor beta chain. Its antigen is unknown. This CDR3 comprises 15 residues. With 5 bases removed from V and 8 bases from J, the gap between germline ends came to 24 bases. In germline, CDR1 is DFQATT, CDR2 SNEGSKA (reference sequence). This record belongs to a study of regulatory T cells in long-lasting Graves disease. Arm-PCR of CDR3 regions and iRepertoire HTBI primers were the basis on which TCR beta libraries were built. TCRdb recomputed calls from the multiplex PCR reads with MiXCR, one row per CDR3 protein. The table includes a few hundred thousand distinct CDR3 sequences, more than 15% detected once. Study-wide results and caveats: Patients with persistent Graves' had lower TCR diversity than newly diagnosed patients.

Described time point: newly diagnosed GD, antithyroid drugs for less than 3 months. The TCR library was made from RNA that had been extracted from PBMCs in TRIzol. The same data also contributed to another study, on T cells in Graves' hyperthyroidism and ophthalmopathy.

The clonotype originates from a woman in her twenties or thirties with Graves disease. This chain uses TRBV20-1 with TRBJ1-2; maybe TRBD1 (6 bases). The sequencing here drew on peripheral blood mononuclear cells (PBMCs), taken at new diagnosis, from a patient treated with antithyroid drugs. CDR3 sequence (DNA): TGCAGTGCTCCCCCCCTTCAACAGGGCGGTCGGGGCTACACCTTC. It codes for CSAPPLQQGGRGYTF.